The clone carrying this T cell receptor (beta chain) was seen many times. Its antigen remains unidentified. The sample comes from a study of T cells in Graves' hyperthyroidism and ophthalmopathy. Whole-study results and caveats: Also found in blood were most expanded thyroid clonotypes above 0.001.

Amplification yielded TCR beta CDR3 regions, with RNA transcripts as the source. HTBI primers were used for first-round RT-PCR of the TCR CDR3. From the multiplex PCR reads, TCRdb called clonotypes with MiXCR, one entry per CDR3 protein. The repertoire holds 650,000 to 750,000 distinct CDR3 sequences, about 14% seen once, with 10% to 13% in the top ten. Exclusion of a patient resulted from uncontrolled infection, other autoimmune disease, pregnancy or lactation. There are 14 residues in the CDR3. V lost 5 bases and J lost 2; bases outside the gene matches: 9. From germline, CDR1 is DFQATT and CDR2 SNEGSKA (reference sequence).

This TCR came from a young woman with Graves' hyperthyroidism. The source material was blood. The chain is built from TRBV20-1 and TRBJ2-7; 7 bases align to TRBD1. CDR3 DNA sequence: TGCAGTGCTCAAAGGGGGCGCGTCCCCTACGAGCAGTACTTC. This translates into CSAQRGRVPYEQYF.